The 28 T cell receptor beta chains below all came from one sample that was sequenced in a study of cytomegalovirus exposure and HLA in healthy donors. PCR involved 60 Vbeta and 13 Jbeta primers. The repertoire was sequenced with immunoSEQ multiplex PCR; TCRdb's copy has only in-frame clones and lacks some. The table has 110,000 to 150,000 clones, roughly 70% seen once. The sequenced sample consisted of PBMCs. Source of these receptors: a woman in her sixties in good health and CMV-seropositive.

V is TRBV6-1 and J is TRBJ1-2; 7 positions match TRBD1. J lost 4 bases, V lost 7 bases, and 6 bases had no gene match. CDR1 MNHNS and CDR2 SASEGT come from the germline V gene. The CDR3 runs to 13 residues. CDR3 nucleotides: TGTGCCAGCAAAATCGGGACAGCCTATGGCTACACCTTC. It encodes CASKIGTAYGYTF.

In its sample, this clone was seen once. The chain couples TRBV6-4 to TRBJ1-2, with 8 bases that match TRBD1. Germline V CDR1 and CDR2: MRHNA, SNTAGT. The junction had 8 bases not matched to a gene; V was cut back by 6 bases and J by 8 bases. The CDR3 spans 13 residues. In DNA, the CDR3 is TGTGCCAGCAGAGGACAGGGAGTGGGGGGCTACACCTTC. Its translation: CASRGQGVGGYTF.

The chain combines TRBV29-1 with TRBJ2-7, with D maybe TRBD1 (6 bases). The length of the CDR3 is 11 residues. Germline V lookup: CDR1 SQVTM, CDR2 ANQGSEA. V was trimmed by 6 bases and J by 3 bases, leaving 9 bases between them. CDR3 in amino acids: CSVLTGYEQYF. Here the CDR3 DNA reads TGCAGCGTCTTGACAGGCTACGAGCAGTACTTC.

This chain uses TRBV28 with TRBJ1-5; maybe TRBD1 (5 bases). Trimming removed 7 bases from V and 0 bases from J, with 16 bases in between. The CDR3 has 16 amino acids. Germline V gives CDR1 MDHEN, CDR2 SYDVKM. The CDR3 loop reads CASTTGGVYSNQPQHF. In DNA, the CDR3 is TGTGCCAGCACCACCGGGGGAGTCTATAGCAATCAGCCCCAGCATTTT.

V is TRBV7-9 and J is TRBJ1-2, with 8 bases that match TRBD1. Losses at the gene ends were 4 bases for V and 7 bases for J; bases not matched to a gene: 8. The CDR3 extends over 14 amino acids. Germline-derived CDR1 and CDR2 are SEHNR and FQNEAQ (reference sequence). The CDR3: CASSSPGQVGGYTF. CDR3 DNA sequence: TGTGCCAGCAGCTCGCCGGGACAGGTCGGTGGCTACACCTTC. Supplemented by reference TRBV7-9 and TRBJ1-2, the full variable domain reads DTGVSQNPRHKITKRGQNVTFRCDPISEHNRLYWYRQTLGQGPEFLTYFQNEAQLEKSRLLSDRFSAERPKGSFSTLEIQRTEQGDSAMYLCASSSPGQVGGYTFGSGTRLTVV.

The chain recombines TRBV2 with TRBJ1-3; D unresolved. Germline lookup yields CDR1 SNHLY and CDR2 FYNNEI. This CDR3 contains 15 residues. The V and J ends lost 1 base and 2 bases respectively, with 9 bases between them. The CDR3 DNA reads TGTGCCAGCAGTGAAGGCCAGGTCGCTGGAAACACCATATATTTT. Translated, it gives CASSEGQVAGNTIYF. Looking up the rest from reference TRBV2 and TRBJ1-3 gives the full variable domain: EPEVTQTPSHQVTQMGQEVILRCVPISNHLYFYWYRQILGQKVEFLVSFYNNEISEKSEIFDDQFSVERPDGSNFTLKIRSTKLEDSAMYFCASSEGQVAGNTIYFGEGSWLTVV.

The DNA of the CDR3 is TGTGCCAGCAGCCGCGGGGGCTCCTACGAGCAGTACTTC. Encoded protein: CASSRGGSYEQYF. The chain links TRBV7-6 to TRBJ2-7, with TRBD2 identical over 7 bases. Trimming at V came to 5 bases and at J to 0 bases, leaving 1 base not matched to a gene. CDR1 is SGHVS, CDR2 FNYEAQ, per germline. The CDR3 is made up of 13 amino acids.

This clone was observed a few times. The V call is TRBV27, the J call TRBJ1-2, with 11 nucleotides matching TRBD1. Germline CDR1 is MNHEY and CDR2 is SMNVEV (reference sequence). Trimming at V came to 5 bases and at J to 11 bases, leaving 13 bases not matched to a gene. CDR3 size: 15 residues. CDR3 region: CASSQKRVGQGVYTF. The CDR3 nucleotides are TGTGCCAGCAGTCAAAAACGCGTGGGACAGGGGGTTTACACCTTC.

The table lists this clone with a few counts. The gene calls are TRBV18 and TRBJ1-5, with TRBD1 as a possible D gene (5 bases). This CDR3 region has 13 residues. Germline V gene data show CDR1 as KGHSH and CDR2 as LQKENI. The V end was cut by 4 bases, the J end by 5 bases, with 9 bases between. The CDR3 coding sequence is TGTGCCAGCTCACTACAGGTAGATCAGCCCCAGCATTTT. Protein sequence: CASSLQVDQPQHF.

V and J are TRBV25-1 and TRBJ1-2; 10 bases map to TRBD1. Germline V gene sequence: CDR1 MGHDK, CDR2 SYGVNS. Trimming took 7 bases from V and 7 from J; bases not matched to a gene: 6. CDR3 length: 13 residues. CDR3 sequence (DNA): TGTGCCAGCACCGGGACAGGGGTTGGTGGCTACACCTTC. Its translation is CASTGTGVGGYTF.

This clone was seen a handful of times. V gene TRBV5-1 combines with J gene TRBJ1-4, with 10 bases fitting TRBD1. This CDR3 spans 14 amino acids. Trimming took 3 bases from V and 6 from J; bases not matched to a gene: 2. CDR1 and CDR2 (germline): SGHRS, YFSETQ. CDR3: CASSWGTGDEKLFF. DNA for the CDR3: TGCGCCAGCAGCTGGGGGACAGGGGATGAAAAACTGTTTTTT.

The rearrangement links TRBV9 to TRBJ2-7, with D possibly matching TRBD2 (7 bases). V shed 5 bases and J shed 3 bases, with 21 bases lying between them. The CDR3 has 16 amino acids. Germline lookup yields CDR1 SGDLS and CDR2 YYNGEE. The CDR3 nucleotides are TGTGCCAGCAGTGTCGGGGGGACGGGGGCCCTCTACGAGCAGTACTTC. Amino acid sequence: CASSVGGTGALYEQYF.

This rearrangement joins TRBV30 to TRBJ2-2; D is possibly TRBD2 (5 bases). Germline CDR1 reads GTSNPN; CDR2 reads SVGIG (reference sequence). The CDR3 sequence is 15 residues long. V was clipped by 2 bases and J by 2 bases, with 12 bases between them. DNA of the CDR3: TGTGCCTGGAGTTTGGCTAGCCTCAACACCGGGGAGCTGTTTTTT. Protein sequence: CAWSLASLNTGELFF. The full variable domain, its missing parts supplied by reference TRBV30 and TRBJ2-2, is SQTIHQWPATLVQPVGSPLSLECTVEGTSNPNLYWYRQAAGRGLQLLFYSVGIGQISSEVPQNLSASRPQDRQFILSSKKLLLSDSGFYLCAWSLASLNTGELFFGEGSRLTVL.

This chain connects TRBV23-1 to TRBJ1-5; TRBD1 matches 7 bases. TRBV23-1 is sorted into the ORF group, with uncertain function. This CDR3 has 17 amino acids. The J segment lost 0 bases and the V segment lost 7 bases, leaving 12 bases of the junction unmatched. CDR3: CASNPHETGISNQPQHF. The CDR3 coding sequence is TGCGCCAGCAATCCCCACGAGACAGGGATTAGCAATCAGCCCCAGCATTTT.

In this sample, this clone turned up once. The rearrangement uses TRBV5-1 and TRBJ2-5; D remains ambiguous. This CDR3 contains 13 residues. V was trimmed by 2 bases and J by 1 base, leaving 6 bases between them. Germline V CDR1 and CDR2: SGHRS, YFSETQ. The CDR3 region has the DNA TGCGCCAGCAGCTTAAGCGCCCAAGAGACCCAGTACTTC. Translated, it gives CASSLSAQETQYF.

The chain uses TRBV7-9 and TRBJ1-2; TRBD1 is a possible D gene (6 bases). The CDR3 is 14 amino acids. V was pared by 1 base and J by 5 bases, with 11 bases between. Germline-derived CDR1 and CDR2 are SEHNR and FQNEAQ (reference sequence). This chain's CDR3 is CASSLDRVRYGYTF. For the CDR3, the DNA is TGTGCCAGCAGCTTAGACAGGGTTCGGTATGGCTACACCTTC. Combining the CDR3 with reference TRBV7-9 and TRBJ1-2 gives the whole variable domain DTGVSQNPRHKITKRGQNVTFRCDPISEHNRLYWYRQTLGQGPEFLTYFQNEAQLEKSRLLSDRFSAERPKGSFSTLEIQRTEQGDSAMYLCASSLDRVRYGYTFGSGTRLTVV.

The J gene is TRBJ1-5, the V gene TRBV2, with 7 bases matching TRBD1. CDR3 size: 13 residues. With 8 bases clipped from V and 5 bases from J, the junction kept 6 bases outside the gene matches. Germline assignment: CDR1 SNHLY and CDR2 FYNNEI. CDR3 residues: CASRRGVDQPQHF. CDR3 bases: TGTGCCAGCCGCAGGGGGGTCGATCAGCCCCAGCATTTT. The full variable domain, completed using reference TRBV2 and TRBJ1-5, is EPEVTQTPSHQVTQMGQEVILRCVPISNHLYFYWYRQILGQKVEFLVSFYNNEISEKSEIFDDQFSVERPDGSNFTLKIRSTKLEDSAMYFCASRRGVDQPQHFGDGTRLSIL.

The CDR3 protein is CASRLGNTGELFF. CDR3 coding DNA: TGTGCCAGCAGGCTAGGGAACACCGGGGAGCTGTTTTTT. The rearrangement links TRBV6-1 to TRBJ2-2, with D uncertain. Per the germline V gene, CDR1 is MNHNS and CDR2 is SASEGT. The V gene lost 6 bases and the J gene lost 1 base, with 6 bases spanning the gap. CDR3 length equals 13 residues.

The V and J genes are TRBV6-6 and TRBJ2-7, with TRBD1 matching 10 bases. The junction had 5 bases not matched to a gene; V was cut back by 5 bases and J by 4 bases. Germline V gives CDR1 MNHNY, CDR2 SVGAGI (reference sequence). This CDR3 is 14 amino acids long. For the CDR3, the DNA is TGTGCCAGCAGTAACGGACAGGGGGGGTACGAGCAGTACTTC. Protein product: CASSNGQGGYEQYF.

This clone appeared once. The V call is TRBV10-3, the J call TRBJ2-3, with 8 bases matching TRBD1. This CDR3 contains 14 residues. Trimming took 6 bases from V and 1 from J; bases not matched to a gene: 3. Looked up from germline, CDR1 is ENHRY and CDR2 is SYGVKD. The CDR3 coding sequence is TGTGCCATCAGGGAGGGACAGGGCACAGATACGCAGTATTTT. Residues: CAIREGQGTDTQYF.

This clone occurred many times. The chain is built from TRBV6-6 and TRBJ1-5, with 7 bases lining up with TRBD1. Germline CDR1 is MNHNY and CDR2 is SVGAGI (reference sequence). The trim removed 7 bases at V and 6 bases at J, leaving 9 bases unmatched. This CDR3 comprises 14 residues. The CDR3, as DNA: TGTGCCAGCACTTCCGGGACAGCGGGTCAGCCCCAGCATTTT. Residues: CASTSGTAGQPQHF.

The chain carries TRBV30 and TRBJ2-7, with 8 nucleotides matching TRBD2. V shed 5 bases and J 4 bases; nucleotides not matched to a gene: 7. The CDR3 runs 13 residues. The germline CDR1 and CDR2 sequences are GTSNPN and SVGIG (reference sequence). CDR3 in amino acids: CAWSGLAAYEQYF. In nucleotides, the CDR3 is TGTGCCTGGTCTGGACTAGCCGCATACGAGCAGTACTTC.

CDR3 in amino acids: CASRTGSVGNTIYF. The CDR3 region has the DNA TGTGCCAGCAGGACAGGATCGGTTGGAAACACCATATATTTT. V and J are TRBV28 and TRBJ1-3; D is possibly TRBD1 (6 bases). The CDR3 runs to 14 residues. CDR1 and CDR2 from the germline V gene are MDHEN and SYDVKM. Trimming removed 6 bases at V and 3 bases at J, with 12 bases between. The full variable domain, with the rest looked up from reference TRBV28 and TRBJ1-3, is DVKVTQSSRYLVKRTGEKVFLECVQDMDHENMFWYRQDPGLGLRLIYFSYDVKMKEKGDIPEGYSVSREKKERFSLILESASTNQTSMYLCASRTGSVGNTIYFGEGSWLTVV.

The V and J genes are TRBV7-9 and TRBJ1-1; tentative D call: TRBD1 (5 bases). The CDR3 length is 13 residues. The germline V and J ends were trimmed by 5 bases and 0 bases, with 7 bases remaining between them. CDR1 and CDR2 from the germline V gene are SEHNR and FQNEAQ (reference sequence). The CDR3 protein is CASSMTVNTEAFF. The DNA for the CDR3 is TGTGCCAGCAGCATGACAGTGAACACTGAAGCTTTCTTT.

The chain uses TRBV15 and TRBJ2-1; 7 bases line up with TRBD2. The germline V gene encodes CDR1 LNHNV and CDR2 YYDKDF (reference sequence). With 6 bases clipped from V and 5 bases from J, the junction kept 7 bases outside the gene matches. This CDR3 spans 14 amino acids. The CDR3 bases are TGTGCCACCAGAAAACCGGGACTAAACAATGAGCAGTTCTTC. This translates into CATRKPGLNNEQFF.

This chain links TRBV6-5 with TRBJ1-1; 7 nucleotides agree with TRBD1. The germline gives CDR1 MNHEY, CDR2 SVGAGI. V dropped 7 bases and J dropped 3; count of bases not matched to a gene: 8. The CDR3 runs to 14 residues. CDR3 coding DNA: TGTGCCAGCAAATCACAGGGGCTTTACACTGAAGCTTTCTTT. This encodes CASKSQGLYTEAFF.

The chain couples TRBV19 to TRBJ2-7; 7 nucleotides line up with TRBD1. CDR1 is LNHDA and CDR2 is SQIVND in the germline V gene (reference sequence). With V trimmed by 5 bases and J by 3 bases, 4 bases remained unmatched. The CDR3 sequence is 13 residues long. The CDR3 region has the DNA TGTGCCAGTAGTGCTGGGACAGTCTACGAGCAGTACTTC. Encoded protein: CASSAGTVYEQYF. The variable domain in full, with the rest retrieved from reference TRBV19 and TRBJ2-7, is DGGITQSPKYLFRKEGQNVTLSCEQNLNHDAMYWYRQDPGQGLRLIYYSQIVNDFQKGDIAEGYSVSREKKESFPLTVTSAQKNPTAFYLCASSAGTVYEQYFGPGTRLTVT.

This clone was detected once. The rearrangement joins TRBV5-1 to TRBJ1-1; D might be TRBD1 (6 bases). Looked up from germline, CDR1 is SGHRS and CDR2 is YFSETQ. This CDR3 region has 15 residues. Between the trimmed V and J ends, which lost 4 bases and 6 bases, there was a span of 19 bases. CDR3 region: CASSPRGSDFSEAFF. The CDR3 coding sequence is TGCGCCAGCAGCCCCAGGGGATCCGATTTCTCTGAAGCTTTCTTT.